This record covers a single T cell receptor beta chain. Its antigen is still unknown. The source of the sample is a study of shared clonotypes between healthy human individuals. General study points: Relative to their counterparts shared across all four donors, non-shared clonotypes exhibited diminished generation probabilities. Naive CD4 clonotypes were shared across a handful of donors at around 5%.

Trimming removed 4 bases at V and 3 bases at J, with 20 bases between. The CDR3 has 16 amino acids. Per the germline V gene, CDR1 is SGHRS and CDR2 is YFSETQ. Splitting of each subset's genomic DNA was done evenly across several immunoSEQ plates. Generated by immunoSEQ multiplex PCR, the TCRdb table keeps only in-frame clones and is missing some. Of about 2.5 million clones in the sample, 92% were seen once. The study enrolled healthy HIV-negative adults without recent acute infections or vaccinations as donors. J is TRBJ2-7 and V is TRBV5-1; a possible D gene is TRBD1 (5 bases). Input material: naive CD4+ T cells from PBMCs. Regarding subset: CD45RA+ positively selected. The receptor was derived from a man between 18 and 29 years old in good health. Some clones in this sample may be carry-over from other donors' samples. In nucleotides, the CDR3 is TGCGCCAGCAGCCCGCAGTTGCCAGGGTCCTACTACGAGCAGTACTTC. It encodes CASSPQLPGSYYEQYF.